The 13 T cell receptor beta chains in this list originate from one sample, sequenced in a study of blood T cells in healthy people across ages. Alongside a J-beta primer mix, a sample-barcoded 5' primer served in a second PCR lasting roughly 7 to 11 cycles. TCRdb independently ran MiXCR on the 5' RACE reads; one entry per CDR3 protein. The sample shows 700,000 or so distinct CDR3 sequences, approximately 21% of them seen only once. The sample taken for sequencing was blood. These receptor sequences come from a man aged 65 to 79 in good health.

This chain joins TRBV5-1 and TRBJ1-1, with 8 bases matching TRBD1. The length of the CDR3 is 15 residues. V lost 4 bases and J lost 7; bases outside the gene matches: 12. Germline-derived CDR1 and CDR2 are SGHRS and YFSETQ. CDR3 in DNA: TGCGCCAGCAGCCTAAGACAGGGGCCCCAAGGTGAAGCTTTCTTT. Protein product: CASSLRQGPQGEAFF. The entire variable domain, with the rest obtained from reference TRBV5-1 and TRBJ1-1, is as follows: KAGVTQTPRYLIKTRGQQVTLSCSPISGHRSVSWYQQTPGQGLQFLFEYFSETQRNKGNFPGRFSGRQFSNSRSEMNVSTLELGDSALYLCASSLRQGPQGEAFFGQGTRLTVV.

This clonotype was picked up a small number of times. This sequence joins TRBV12-3 or TRBV12-4 and TRBJ2-3; D may be TRBD1 (6 bases). The CDR3 is 14 amino acids. Trimming removed 2 bases from V and 4 bases from J, with 10 bases in between. The CDR3 sequence is CASSLNRVADTQYF. In DNA form, the CDR3 reads TGTGCCAGCAGTTTAAACAGGGTCGCAGATACGCAGTATTTT.

This clonotype was counted a few times. The chain has TRBV24-1 and TRBJ1-6, with 8 positions matching TRBD1. This CDR3 comprises 14 residues. The trim removed 5 bases at V and 5 bases at J, leaving 1 base unmatched. CDR1 and CDR2 (germline): KGHDR, SFDVKD. CDR3 protein: CATSGQGNNSPLHF. DNA for the CDR3: TGTGCCACCAGTGGACAGGGGAATAATTCACCCCTCCACTTT.

This clonotype has only a few counts. This rearrangement joins TRBV5-6 to TRBJ2-1, with 7 bases matching TRBD1. This CDR3 has 16 amino acids. V lost 5 bases, J lost 2 bases, and 10 bases stayed unmatched. Germline CDR1 is SGHDT and CDR2 is YYEEEE. The DNA for the CDR3 is TGTGCCAGCAGTCCACGAACAGGGGCCGCCTACAATGAGCAGTTCTTC. Translating gives CASSPRTGAAYNEQFF. Supplemented by reference TRBV5-6 and TRBJ2-1, the full variable domain reads DAGVTQSPTHLIKTRGQQVTLRCSPKSGHDTVSWYQQALGQGPQFIFQYYEEEERQRGNFPDRFSGHQFPNYSSELNVNALLLGDSALYLCASSPRTGAAYNEQFFGPGTRLTVL.

This clonotype has only a few counts. J is TRBJ1-2 and V is TRBV4-1; D unresolved. The CDR3 contains 16 residues. V was shortened by 0 bases and J by 3 bases, with 14 bases between the two germline ends. The germline V gene has CDR1 MGHRA and CDR2 YSYEKL. CDR3: CASSQDQTVNHYGYTF. The CDR3 nucleotides are TGCGCCAGCAGCCAAGATCAAACAGTAAATCACTATGGCTACACCTTC.

This chain connects TRBV3-1 to TRBJ2-4; TRBD1 matches at 9 bases. Per germline, CDR1 LGHDT and CDR2 YNNKEL (reference sequence). This CDR3 spans 16 amino acids. Unmatched junction bases numbered 4, after V lost 4 bases and J lost 0 bases. Here the CDR3 DNA reads TGTGCCAGCAGCCCGGACAGGGGCAGAGCCAAAAACATTCAGTACTTC. Its protein is CASSPDRGRAKNIQYF.

The chain couples TRBV20-1 to TRBJ1-2, with TRBD1 matching 10 bases. Germline loops: CDR1 DFQATT, CDR2 SNEGSKA (reference sequence). V was clipped by 6 bases and J by 3 bases; unmatched bases: 7. The CDR3 is made up of 14 amino acids. CDR3 nucleotides: TGCAGTGCCTCACCCGGGACAGGGGACTATGGCTACACCTTC. Translation: CSASPGTGDYGYTF.

The V and J genes are TRBV29-1 and TRBJ2-2; TRBD2 is a possible D gene (5 bases). The CDR3 loop spans 13 amino acids. V was pared by 7 bases and J by 0 bases, with 9 bases between. Germline CDR1 SQVTM, CDR2 ANQGSEA. The CDR3 DNA reads as TGCAGCGGTCGGGGTGCGAACACCGGGGAGCTGTTTTTT. This translates into CSGRGANTGELFF.

The V and J genes are TRBV20-1 and TRBJ2-3; 7 bases match TRBD1. The CDR3 covers 17 residues. The germline CDR1 and CDR2 sequences are DFQATT and SNEGSKA (reference sequence). Trimming took 5 bases from V and 2 from J; bases not matched to a gene: 16. The CDR3 coding sequence is TGCAGTGCTGGGGGATCCGGGACAGACGGACCCACAGATACGCAGTATTTT. Its protein is CSAGGSGTDGPTDTQYF.

This clonotype came up a few times. The junction departs from the called germline gene at one end, perhaps through a read error. The rearrangement uses TRBV6-1 and TRBJ1-1; 10 positions agree with TRBD1. CDR3 length: 15 residues. Germline V gives CDR1 MNHNS, CDR2 SASEGT. CDR3 in DNA: TGTGCCAGCAGGGAAGACAGGGGGCGAAACACTGAAGCTTTCTTT. This encodes CASREDRGRNTEAFF.

The chain has TRBV7-8 and TRBJ1-4, with D possibly TRBD1 on 6 matching bases. Trimming took off 5 bases at V and 7 bases at J, with 17 bases between the two ends. The germline CDR1 and CDR2 sequences are SGHVS and FQNEAQ. This CDR3 comprises 15 residues. CDR3 DNA: TGTGCCAGCAGCCCGGGGGGGGGGCTTTTTGAAAAACTGTTTTTT. Protein product: CASSPGGGLFEKLFF.

This clonotype was detected a few times. The V gene is TRBV6-6, the J gene TRBJ2-5, with unresolved D. Trimming took off 5 bases at V and 1 base at J, with 14 bases between the two ends. Germline assignment: CDR1 MNHNY and CDR2 SVGAGI (reference sequence). This CDR3 has 15 amino acids. Written as DNA, the CDR3 is TGTGCCAGCAGTACTGGGGTACAGATCCAAGAGACCCAGTACTTC. Protein product: CASSTGVQIQETQYF.

This clonotype was counted only a few times. This chain connects TRBV20-1 to TRBJ2-5, with 8 bases that match TRBD2. Germline lookup yields CDR1 DFQATT and CDR2 SNEGSKA (reference sequence). V lost 5 bases, J lost 3 bases, and 8 bases stayed unmatched. The CDR3 is made up of 14 amino acids. CDR3: CSAASGWKKETQYF. CDR3 bases: TGCAGTGCTGCTAGCGGGTGGAAAAAAGAGACCCAGTACTTC.